The sequence of this T cell receptor (beta chain) was determined in a study of T cell clonality in common variable immunodeficiency. Data came from immunoSEQ multiplex PCR; TCRdb stores just in-frame clones and leaves some out. The sample contains 55,000 or so clones, none of them singletons. Heparinized whole blood, roughly 5 to 9 ml, came from each donor. Comments on this clone: With the read ending 3 residues before the CDR3 end, the germline J gene is used to fill in that end.

V was clipped by 6 bases and J by 3 bases, with 9 bases between them. In germline, CDR1 is SGHTA, CDR2 FQGTGA. This CDR3 contains 13 residues. Sequencing was carried out using peripheral blood mononuclear cells. The sequence was collected from a person aged 18-70 years in good health. The chain has TRBV7-3 and TRBJ1-5, with a possible D match to TRBD1 (6 bases). The CDR3 loop is CASSRDNNQPQHF. Partial CDR3 DNA: TGTGCCAGCAGTCGGGACAACAATCAGCCC.